This TCR beta chain was identified in a study of blood T cell repertoires in COVID-19. Study summary: Acute and convalescent COVID-19 samples came from the United States, Italy and Spain. Sample material is recorded as cDNA or gDNA derived from T cells, B-cell-depleted T cells, or PBMCs.

This clone was counted only a few times. The CDR3 totals 17 residues. Per the original data handling: Cell counts per sample came from amplifying reference gene primers. Generated by immunoSEQ multiplex PCR, the TCRdb table keeps only in-frame clones and is missing some. V and J calls and clone size are as listed in that table; D and trimming were resolved from the DNA. Of about 230,000 clones in the sample, around four fifths were seen once. The receptor comes from a man older than 75 with acute or convalescent COVID-19. The sample was peripheral blood. J is TRBJ2-3 and V is TRBV21-1; the tabulated D call, TRBD1, remains unverified against the DNA. TRBV21-1 is annotated as a pseudogene. CDR3 protein: CASSKSVTGVNTDTQYF. In DNA form, the CDR3 reads TGTGCCAGCAGCAAGTCAGTAACAGGGGTTAACACAGATACGCAGTATTTT.